Detailed here is one TCR beta chain. Its specificity is unknown. The sampling schedule covered blood at baseline, cycle 4 day 1, and cycle 7 day 1. These data come from a study of OX40 agonist ivuxolimab in advanced cancers. Across the study: Patients in dose escalation had liver, melanoma, kidney or head and neck cancers. Partial responses, seen in three patients, involved one hepatocellular carcinoma and two cutaneous melanomas. Points from the study as a whole: At doses 0.1 to 3.0 mg/kg, CD4+ and CD8+ clones expanded.

This CDR3 has 14 amino acids. Trimming left V 9 bases short and J 0 bases short, with 14 bases between. Here immunoSEQ multiplex PCR was the method, and the copy in TCRdb shows in-frame clones only, minus some. The sample shows over 75,000 clones, 80% to 95% of them seen only once. Source: CD4+ or CD8+ T cells sorted from blood, taken in a trial of the OX40 agonist ivuxolimab. The chain employs TRBV23-1 and TRBJ1-2, with a tentative D call TRBD1 (5 bases). TRBV23-1 is labeled an ORF, and its function is uncertain. The TCR originated in an adult with an advanced solid tumor such as melanoma, head and neck, liver or kidney cancer. For the CDR3, the DNA is TGCGCCAGGTCTCAGGGCGGCCCTAACTATGGCTACACCTTC. It translates to CARSQGGPNYGYTF.